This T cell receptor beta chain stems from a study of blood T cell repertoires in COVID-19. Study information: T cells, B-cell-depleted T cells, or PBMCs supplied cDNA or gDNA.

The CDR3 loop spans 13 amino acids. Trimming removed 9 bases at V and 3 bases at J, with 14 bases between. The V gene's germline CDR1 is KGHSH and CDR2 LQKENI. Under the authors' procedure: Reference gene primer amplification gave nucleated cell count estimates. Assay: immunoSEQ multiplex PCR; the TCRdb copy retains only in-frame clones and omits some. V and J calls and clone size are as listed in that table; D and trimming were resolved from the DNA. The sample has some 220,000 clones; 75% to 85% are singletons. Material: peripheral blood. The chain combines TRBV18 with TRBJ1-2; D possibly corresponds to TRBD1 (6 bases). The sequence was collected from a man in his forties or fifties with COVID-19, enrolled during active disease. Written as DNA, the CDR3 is TGTGCCAGTTCTCAGGGGACGGACTATGGCTACACCTTC. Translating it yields CASSQGTDYGYTF.